This T cell receptor beta chain was sequenced for a study of cytomegalovirus exposure and HLA in healthy donors. Overall study results and limits: Certain sequence variants were highly shared and formed a cluster, and this cluster was likely a sequencing artifact.

In the PCR, 60 Vbeta and 13 Jbeta primers were used. Generated by immunoSEQ multiplex PCR, the TCRdb table keeps only in-frame clones and is missing some. The profile shows 150,000 to 200,000 clones, roughly 84% of them singletons. With respect to this clone: Antigen specificity is unknown.

Sequencing was performed on PBMCs. This TCR was recovered from a boy aged 5 to 17 in good health and CMV-seronegative.

This chain's CDR3 is CASTQGAAFF. The CDR3 nucleotides read TGTGCCAGCACGCAGGGGGCGGCTTTCTTT. The V call is TRBV2, the J call TRBJ1-1, with 8 nucleotides matching TRBD1. The CDR3 consists of 10 residues. V shed 7 bases and J 11 bases; nucleotides not matched to a gene: 3. Looked up from germline, CDR1 is SNHLY and CDR2 is FYNNEI.